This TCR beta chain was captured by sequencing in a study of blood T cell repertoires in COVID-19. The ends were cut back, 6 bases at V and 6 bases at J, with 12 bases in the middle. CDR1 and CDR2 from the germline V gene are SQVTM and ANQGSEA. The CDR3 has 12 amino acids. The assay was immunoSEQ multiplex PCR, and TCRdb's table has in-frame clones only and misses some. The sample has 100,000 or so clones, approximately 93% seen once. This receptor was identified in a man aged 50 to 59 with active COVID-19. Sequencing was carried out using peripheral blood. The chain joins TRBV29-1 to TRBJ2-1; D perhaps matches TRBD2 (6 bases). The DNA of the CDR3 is TGCAGCGTGGGTAAAGCGGGCAATGAGCAGTTCTTC. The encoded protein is CSVGKAGNEQFF.